A selection of T cell receptor beta chains follows, all from one sample in a study of cytomegalovirus exposure and HLA in healthy donors. Assay used: immunoSEQ multiplex PCR; TCRdb lists only in-frame clones, some missing. The sample consists of under 200,000 clones, approximately 88% of them appearing once. Source material: PBMCs. The receptors were sampled from a man aged 25 to 40 in good health and CMV-seronegative. Each CDR3 is given without its conserved first and last residue.

j_gene: TRBJ2-5
v_gene: TRBV4-3
CDR3aa: ASYEDRGETQY

j_gene: TRBJ2-5
v_gene: TRBV11-1
CDR3aa: ASSLGLLQETQY

j_gene: TRBJ2-7
v_gene: TRBV11-3
CDR3aa: ASRRRKAYEQY

j_gene: TRBJ2-7
v_gene: TRBV27
CDR3aa: ASSYVGGFGAYEQY

j_gene: TRBJ2-2
v_gene: TRBV11-2
CDR3aa: ASSVTQGAGELF

j_gene: TRBJ2-1
v_gene: TRBV10-3
CDR3aa: AIAAASNEQF

j_gene: TRBJ2-5
v_gene: TRBV19
CDR3aa: ASSPPGQVRTQY

j_gene: TRBJ2-7
v_gene: TRBV7-8
CDR3aa: ASSRRGQGAGGFSYEQY

j_gene: TRBJ1-6
v_gene: TRBV7-8
CDR3aa: ASSERTGGSSYNSPLH

j_gene: TRBJ2-7
v_gene: TRBV18
CDR3aa: ASSPLRVDRDHYEQY

j_gene: TRBJ2-5
v_gene: TRBV19
CDR3aa: ASSLGTSGYQETQY

j_gene: TRBJ2-7
v_gene: TRBV7-9
CDR3aa: ASSLWSDTTSGSFGQY

j_gene: TRBJ2-5
v_gene: TRBV9
CDR3aa: ASSEGGGPRETQY

j_gene: TRBJ2-1
v_gene: TRBV4-1
CDR3aa: ASSQDGLAYNEQF

j_gene: TRBJ2-6
v_gene: TRBV30
CDR3aa: AWSNTGTVDVLT

j_gene: TRBJ2-3
v_gene: TRBV6-4
CDR3aa: ASSEEVGTDTQY

j_gene: TRBJ1-3
v_gene: TRBV27
CDR3aa: ASSLYSTVRNTIY

j_gene: TRBJ2-7
v_gene: TRBV5-1
CDR3aa: ASSLYRGVDEQY

j_gene: TRBJ2-7
v_gene: TRBV5-1
CDR3aa: ASNTGGQEQY

j_gene: TRBJ2-7
v_gene: TRBV5-5
CDR3aa: ASSATYEQY

j_gene: TRBJ2-4
v_gene: TRBV7-9
CDR3aa: ASSLEAGIAKNIQY

j_gene: TRBJ2-3
v_gene: TRBV11-2
CDR3aa: ASGTGTTSSDTQY

j_gene: TRBJ1-5
v_gene: TRBV28
CDR3aa: ASSSDRVSYQPQH

j_gene: TRBJ2-7
v_gene: TRBV19
CDR3aa: ASSFLTSGAPEQY

j_gene: TRBJ2-7
v_gene: TRBV27
CDR3aa: ATASGSAYEQY

j_gene: TRBJ2-5
v_gene: TRBV4-2
CDR3aa: ASSRGSGTSGSGQETQY

j_gene: TRBJ1-3
v_gene: TRBV6-5
CDR3aa: ASSYSGGRSGNTIY

j_gene: TRBJ2-7
v_gene: TRBV5-1
CDR3aa: ASSLAPTGGYEQY

j_gene: TRBJ2-1
v_gene: TRBV7-2
CDR3aa: ASSPGLAGVGQF

j_gene: TRBJ1-2
v_gene: TRBV6-1
CDR3aa: ASSEATANQGQINYGYT

j_gene: TRBJ1-2
v_gene: TRBV4-3
CDR3aa: ASGRQPDRAGT

j_gene: TRBJ2-1
v_gene: TRBV5-1
CDR3aa: ASSLSRADEQF

j_gene: TRBJ1-2
v_gene: TRBV6-5
CDR3aa: ASSYEWAEYNYGYT

j_gene: TRBJ1-2
v_gene: TRBV5-1
CDR3aa: ASSLTGQAHRT

j_gene: TRBJ2-5
v_gene: TRBV19
CDR3aa: ASSTRTGSETQY

j_gene: TRBJ1-2
v_gene: TRBV6-1
CDR3aa: ASIGTDGYGYT

j_gene: TRBJ2-3
v_gene: TRBV9
CDR3aa: ASSDLRLSTDTQY

j_gene: TRBJ2-7
v_gene: TRBV5-1
CDR3aa: ASSLDRPTYEQY